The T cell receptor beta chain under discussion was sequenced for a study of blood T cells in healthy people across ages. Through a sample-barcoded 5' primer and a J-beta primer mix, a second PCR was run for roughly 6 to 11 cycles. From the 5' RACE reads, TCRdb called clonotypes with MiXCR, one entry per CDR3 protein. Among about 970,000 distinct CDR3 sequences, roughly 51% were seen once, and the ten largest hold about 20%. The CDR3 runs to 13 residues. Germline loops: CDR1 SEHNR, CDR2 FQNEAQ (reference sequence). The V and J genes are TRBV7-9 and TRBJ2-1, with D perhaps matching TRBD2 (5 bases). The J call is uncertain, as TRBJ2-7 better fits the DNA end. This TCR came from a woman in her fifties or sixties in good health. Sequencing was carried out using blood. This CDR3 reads CASSLQAANEQYF. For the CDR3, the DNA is TGTGCCAGCAGCCTACAAGCGGCCAATGAGCAGTACTTC.